These 27 T cell receptor beta chains were all obtained from the same sample, sequenced in a study of human T cells and chemical hapten exposure. TCRdb passed the RACE reads through MiXCR, listing each CDR3 protein once. This table holds 140,000 or so distinct CDR3 sequences, over 9.5% found once. Regarding time point: patch test 2, 6 weeks after DPC sensitization. The sample's treatment: therapeutic diphenylcyclopropenone sensitization with weekly scalp DPC. Here the sequenced sample was whole blood, taken in connection with sensitization to the hapten diphenylcyclopropenone (DPC). Every receptor here comes from a woman in her forties or fifties with alopecia areata. Some clones in this sample may be carry-over from other donors' samples.

The CDR3 here is CAISESLATAGEQYF. Written as DNA, the CDR3 is TGTGCCATCAGTGAGTCCCTAGCGACAGCGGGGGAGCAGTACTTC. J is TRBJ2-7 and V is TRBV10-3, with 7 bases identical to TRBD2. V lost 0 bases and J lost 7; bases outside the gene matches: 9. The CDR3 covers 15 residues. Per germline, CDR1 ENHRY and CDR2 SYGVKD.

This clonotype was observed a few times. The J gene is TRBJ2-4, the V gene TRBV7-9; 7 bases are shared with TRBD1. With V trimmed by 4 bases and J by 5 bases, 5 bases remained unmatched. The germline CDR1 and CDR2 sequences are SEHNR and FQNEAQ (reference sequence). This CDR3 has 14 amino acids. The CDR3 nucleotides are TGTGCCAGCAGCTCCCGGACAGGACAAAACATTCAGTACTTC. This codes for CASSSRTGQNIQYF.

This clonotype has at least ten counts. This rearrangement joins TRBV12-3 or TRBV12-4 to TRBJ2-5; 9 positions agree with TRBD2. The CDR3 totals 16 residues. Trimming took 0 bases from V and 5 from J; bases not matched to a gene: 7. The CDR3 here is CASSLAAGGTVETQYF. The CDR3 nucleotides read TGTGCCAGCAGTTTAGCAGCGGGAGGTACGGTGGAGACCCAGTACTTC.

Here the CDR3 reads CSASTPMGGVDGYTF. The CDR3, as DNA: TGCAGTGCGTCGACACCAATGGGGGGAGTTGATGGCTACACCTTC. The chain couples TRBV20-1 to TRBJ1-2; TRBD1 is a possible D gene (5 bases). CDR1 is DFQATT, CDR2 SNEGSKA, per germline (reference sequence). This CDR3 contains 15 residues. V shed 6 bases and J shed 6 bases, with 23 bases lying between them.

This clonotype showed up many times. V is TRBV18 and J is TRBJ1-2, with D unclear. The CDR3 consists of 15 residues. Germline CDR1 reads KGHSH; CDR2 reads LQKENI. V was trimmed by 4 bases and J by 5 bases, leaving 17 bases between them. CDR3 in amino acids: CASSLDGGAGYGYTF. The CDR3 region has the DNA TGTGCCAGCTCACTGGACGGAGGCGCGGGGTATGGCTACACCTTC.

The table lists this clonotype with a count of one. This rearrangement joins TRBV29-1 to TRBJ2-4, with TRBD1 identical over 8 bases. The CDR3 has 15 amino acids. V gave up 2 bases and J gave up 2 bases; unmatched junction bases: 5. From germline, CDR1 is SQVTM and CDR2 ANQGSEA. The CDR3 region has the DNA TGCAGCGTTGAAATCCAGGGGGCATCCAAAAACATTCAGTACTTC. This translates into CSVEIQGASKNIQYF.

The chain is built from TRBV28 and TRBJ2-2; weak D call: TRBD1 (6 bases). The CDR3 extends over 15 amino acids. The ends were cut back, 4 bases at V and 2 bases at J, with 11 bases in the middle. CDR1 and CDR2 (germline): MDHEN, SYDVKM. CDR3 in amino acids: CASSSGTPNTGELFF. CDR3 DNA: TGTGCCAGCAGTTCCGGGACACCAAACACCGGGGAGCTGTTTTTT.

This clonotype was observed a handful of times. This chain connects TRBV7-9 to TRBJ1-6; 8 positions agree with TRBD1. Germline trimming cut 3 bases from V and 9 bases from J; bases unmatched to any gene: 7. Germline V CDR1 and CDR2: SEHNR, FQNEAQ (reference sequence). The CDR3 consists of 15 residues. CDR3: CASSFETGVLSPLHF. The CDR3 region has the DNA TGTGCCAGCAGCTTTGAGACAGGGGTCCTTTCACCCCTCCACTTT.

This clonotype occurred a few times. The chain joins TRBV10-3 to TRBJ2-4; D not resolved. V lost 0 bases to trimming and J lost 13 bases, with 10 bases between them. Germline assignment: CDR1 ENHRY and CDR2 SYGVKD. The CDR3 has 12 residues. CDR3 protein: CAISESSQAQYF. In nucleotides, the CDR3 is TGTGCCATCAGTGAGTCCAGCCAGGCACAGTACTTC.

This clonotype was seen at least ten times. One end of the junction does not line up with germline, which may come from a read error. This chain uses TRBV20-1 with TRBJ1-1; the D is unclear. Germline CDR1 is DFQATT and CDR2 is SNEGSKA (reference sequence). CDR3 length equals 8 residues. The CDR3 DNA sequence: TGCAGTGCTTTCGATTGGGGATTT. This gives the protein CSAFDWGF.

The gene calls are TRBV5-1 and TRBJ2-3, with TRBD1 matching 9 bases. Trimming cost V 4 bases and J 4 bases; bases outside gene matches: 4. Germline CDR1 and CDR2: SGHRS and YFSETQ. The CDR3 is 14 residues long. The CDR3 bases are TGCGCCAGCAGCGTCGGGACAGGGTCAGATACGCAGTATTTT. It specifies CASSVGTGSDTQYF. Full variable domain (remainder filled in from reference TRBV5-1 and TRBJ2-3): KAGVTQTPRYLIKTRGQQVTLSCSPISGHRSVSWYQQTPGQGLQFLFEYFSETQRNKGNFPGRFSGRQFSNSRSEMNVSTLELGDSALYLCASSVGTGSDTQYFGPGTRLTVL.

In the case of this clonotype: A read error may be the cause here, since a much bigger clone is one base away. The V gene is TRBV12-3 or TRBV12-4, the J gene TRBJ1-1; D might be TRBD1 (5 bases). The CDR3 extends over 16 amino acids. The V end was cut by 5 bases, the J end by 5 bases, with 21 bases between. CDR3 residues: CASSKRGTTRRTEAFF. The CDR3 bases are TGTGCCAGCAGTAAACGCGGGACCACCAGACGGACTGAAGCTTTCTTT.

This clonotype was seen more than once but under ten times. This sequence joins TRBV10-3 and TRBJ2-1, with TRBD1 as a possible D gene (6 bases). Trimming took 4 bases from V and 12 from J, leaving 19 bases between them. The CDR3 extends over 14 amino acids. Germline V lookup: CDR1 ENHRY, CDR2 SYGVKD. The CDR3 DNA reads as TGTGCCATCAGTGCGAACCCCTTCCTACAGGGGCAGTTCTTC. This encodes CAISANPFLQGQFF.

This clonotype was counted a few times. The chain joins TRBV19 to TRBJ2-7; no clear D. Trimming stripped 3 bases from V and 4 bases from J, with 10 bases between. Looked up from germline, CDR1 is LNHDA and CDR2 is SQIVND (reference sequence). CDR3 length: 13 residues. The CDR3 protein is CASSIRPGYEQYF. DNA of the CDR3: TGTGCCAGTAGTATCCGACCCGGGTACGAGCAGTACTTC.

This chain uses TRBV5-1 with TRBJ2-1, with D perhaps TRBD1 (5 bases). Germline assignment: CDR1 SGHRS and CDR2 YFSETQ. The V end was cut by 4 bases, the J end by 9 bases, with 23 bases between. The CDR3 consists of 16 residues. The CDR3 protein is CASSLTKSQVTGEQFF. CDR3 DNA: TGCGCCAGCAGCCTAACAAAATCACAGGTAACGGGTGAGCAGTTCTTC. The complete variable domain, with remaining parts taken from reference TRBV5-1 and TRBJ2-1, reads KAGVTQTPRYLIKTRGQQVTLSCSPISGHRSVSWYQQTPGQGLQFLFEYFSETQRNKGNFPGRFSGRQFSNSRSEMNVSTLELGDSALYLCASSLTKSQVTGEQFFGPGTRLTVL.

This sequence joins TRBV27 and TRBJ1-1, with D possibly TRBD1 on 5 matching bases. The CDR3 is 14 residues long. Looked up from germline, CDR1 is MNHEY and CDR2 is SMNVEV (reference sequence). The V gene lost 1 base and the J gene lost 4 bases, with 10 bases spanning the gap. The CDR3 DNA is TGTGCCAGCAGTTTATTTCGGGGGAGCACTGAAGCTTTCTTT. Its translation is CASSLFRGSTEAFF.

There are a few counts of this clonotype. The gene calls are TRBV20-1 and TRBJ2-7, with 9 nucleotides matching TRBD1. V was pared by 1 base and J by 7 bases, with 5 bases of the junction left unmatched. The germline gives CDR1 DFQATT, CDR2 SNEGSKA (reference sequence). The length of the CDR3 is 13 residues. The CDR3 spells CSARGTGAGEQYF. In DNA form, the CDR3 reads TGCAGTGCTAGAGGGACAGGGGCGGGAGAGCAGTACTTC.

The chain links TRBV12-3 or TRBV12-4 to TRBJ2-6; D is unresolved. Trimming pared 9 bases from V and 0 bases from J, leaving 3 bases between. The CDR3 consists of 12 residues. CDR3: CARPSGANVLTF. The CDR3 region has the DNA TGTGCCAGACCCTCTGGGGCCAACGTCCTGACTTTC.

The gene calls are TRBV5-1 and TRBJ2-7; 13 nucleotides align to TRBD2. Germline CDR1 and CDR2: SGHRS and YFSETQ. The trim removed 4 bases at V and 5 bases at J, leaving 3 bases unmatched. There are 14 residues in the CDR3. The CDR3: CASSIGLAGDEQYF. The CDR3 nucleotides are TGCGCCAGCAGCATAGGACTAGCGGGAGACGAGCAGTACTTC.

This clonotype was recorded at least ten times. The chain carries TRBV4-3 and TRBJ2-7, with D uncertain. CDR1 is LGHNA, CDR2 YSLEER, per germline. The V end was cut by 1 base, the J end by 1 base, with 8 bases between. The length of the CDR3 is 14 residues. CDR3 DNA: TGCGCCAGCAGCCAAGTTCGTGGGTCCTACGAGCAGTACTTC. Amino acids: CASSQVRGSYEQYF.

This clonotype appeared many times. The genes are TRBV24-1 and TRBJ2-2; 7 nucleotides line up with TRBD2. The CDR3 is 14 amino acids. Germline V lookup: CDR1 KGHDR, CDR2 SFDVKD. J was trimmed by 6 bases and V by 7 bases; bases with no gene match: 7. CDR3 protein: CATSRGGPAGELFF. The CDR3 nucleotides are TGTGCCACCAGCCGGGGAGGGCCAGCCGGGGAGCTGTTTTTT.

A few counts support this clonotype. The rearrangement links TRBV10-3 to TRBJ2-5, with 9 bases identical to TRBD1. Germline CDR1 and CDR2: ENHRY and SYGVKD. This CDR3 is 15 amino acids long. V lost 4 bases, J lost 2 bases, and 5 bases stayed unmatched. DNA of the CDR3: TGTGCCATCAGTGGTGTGGGACAGGGACAAGAGACCCAGTACTTC. Its translation is CAISGVGQGQETQYF.

The rearrangement uses TRBV5-1 and TRBJ2-1; a possible D gene is TRBD1 (6 bases). The germline CDR1 and CDR2 sequences are SGHRS and YFSETQ. V was trimmed by 3 bases and J by 5 bases, leaving 12 bases between them. The CDR3 is 14 amino acids. CDR3 region: CASSSGTPNNEQFF. DNA for the CDR3: TGCGCCAGCAGCTCGGGGACACCTAACAATGAGCAGTTCTTC.

This clonotype was counted a few times. The V call is TRBV13, the J call TRBJ2-7, with D perhaps being TRBD1 or TRBD2 (5 bases each). Per the germline V gene, CDR1 is PRHDT and CDR2 is FYEKMQ (reference sequence). V lost 5 bases, J lost 0 bases, and 11 bases lay in between. The length of the CDR3 is 14 residues. CDR3 in DNA: TGTGCCAGCAGCAAAGGGACGCCCTCCTACGAGCAGTACTTC. Protein product: CASSKGTPSYEQYF.

This clonotype appeared many times. This rearrangement joins TRBV12-3 or TRBV12-4 to TRBJ2-3, with 9 bases matching TRBD2. Unmatched junction bases numbered 2, after V lost 3 bases and J lost 4 bases. The CDR3 consists of 14 residues. The CDR3 region has the DNA TGTGCCAGCAGTTTTAGCGGGAGAGCAGATACGCAGTATTTT. Protein sequence: CASSFSGRADTQYF.

In this sample, this clonotype turned up a few times. Here the CDR3 DNA reads TGTGCCAGCAGCCCCGGGACAGGGGGCGAGCAGTTCTTC. It is translated as CASSPGTGGEQFF. The rearrangement links TRBV6-2 or TRBV6-3 to TRBJ2-1; the match to TRBD1 covers 12 bases. The J segment lost 10 bases and the V segment lost 6 bases, leaving 4 bases of the junction unmatched. CDR3 length equals 13 residues. Germline V gene lookup returns CDR1 MNHEY and CDR2 SVGEGT.

This clonotype was picked up many times. V is TRBV5-1 and J is TRBJ2-7, with D possibly being TRBD1 or TRBD2 (6 bases each). From germline, CDR1 is SGHRS and CDR2 YFSETQ. CDR3 length: 14 residues. V was shortened by 4 bases and J by 2 bases, with 13 bases between the two germline ends. CDR3 protein: CASSGTGTPYEQYF. CDR3 nucleotide sequence: TGCGCCAGCAGCGGAACAGGGACTCCCTACGAGCAGTACTTC.